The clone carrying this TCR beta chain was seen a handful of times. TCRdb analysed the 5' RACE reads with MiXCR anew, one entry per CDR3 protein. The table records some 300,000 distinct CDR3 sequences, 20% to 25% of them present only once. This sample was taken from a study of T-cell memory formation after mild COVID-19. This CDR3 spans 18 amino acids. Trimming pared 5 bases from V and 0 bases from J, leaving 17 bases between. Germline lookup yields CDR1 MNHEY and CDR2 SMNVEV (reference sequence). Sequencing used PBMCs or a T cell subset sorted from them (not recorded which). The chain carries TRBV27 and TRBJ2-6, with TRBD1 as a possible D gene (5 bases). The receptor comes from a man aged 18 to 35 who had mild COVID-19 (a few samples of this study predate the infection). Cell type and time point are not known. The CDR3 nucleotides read TGTGCCAGCAGTCCCTGGACAAGTCTCCTCTCTGGGGCCAACGTCCTGACTTTC. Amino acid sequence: CASSPWTSLLSGANVLTF.